The 11 T cell receptor beta chains below were found in one sample sequenced in a study of blood T cell repertoires in COVID-19. Here immunoSEQ multiplex PCR was the method, and the copy in TCRdb shows in-frame clones only, minus some. The table has roughly 70,000 clones, roughly 91% seen once. Sample: peripheral blood. These receptors came from a woman of 80 years or more with active or convalescent COVID-19.

Here the CDR3 reads CASTKRLGDSPLHF. The CDR3 nucleotides are TGTGCCAGTACGAAAAGGCTCGGGGATTCACCCCTCCACTTT. This chain links TRBV19 with TRBJ1-6; unclear D gene. V lost 7 bases and J 8 bases, leaving 15 bases between the germline ends. Germline assignment: CDR1 LNHDA and CDR2 SQIVND (reference sequence). The CDR3 totals 14 residues. Based on the CDR3 plus reference TRBV19 and TRBJ1-6, the full variable domain is DGGITQSPKYLFRKEGQNVTLSCEQNLNHDAMYWYRQDPGQGLRLIYYSQIVNDFQKGDIAEGYSVSREKKESFPLTVTSAQKNPTAFYLCASTKRLGDSPLHFGNGTRLTVT.

This clone has a single count. V gene TRBV5-1 combines with J gene TRBJ1-4, with 8 bases lining up with TRBD1. Germline V CDR1 and CDR2: SGHRS, YFSETQ. This CDR3 spans 17 amino acids. The junction had 8 bases not matched to a gene; V was cut back by 4 bases and J by 0 bases. The CDR3 spells CASSPGTGLTTNEKLFF. CDR3 DNA sequence: TGCGCCAGCAGCCCTGGGACAGGCCTTACAACTAATGAAAAACTGTTTTTT.

The chain has TRBV11-2 and TRBJ1-2, with 7 bases lining up with TRBD1. J lost 4 bases, V lost 1 base, and 6 bases had no gene match. The CDR3 runs to 15 residues. Germline V gene lookup returns CDR1 SGHAT and CDR2 FQNNGV. The CDR3 nucleotides read TGTGCCAGCAGCTTAGTTCCGGGACAGACCTATGGCTACACCTTC. Translating it yields CASSLVPGQTYGYTF. The entire variable domain, with the rest obtained from reference TRBV11-2 and TRBJ1-2, is as follows: EAGVAQSPRYKIIEKRQSVAFWCNPISGHATLYWYQQILGQGPKLLIQFQNNGVVDDSQLPKDRFSAERLKGVDSTLKIQPAKLEDSAVYLCASSLVPGQTYGYTFGSGTRLTVV.

This clone came up a few times. The chain employs TRBV12-3 or TRBV12-4 and TRBJ1-1, with D possibly being TRBD1 (6 bases). CDR3 size: 13 residues. Trimming pared 3 bases from V and 6 bases from J, leaving 11 bases between. DNA of the CDR3: TGTGCCAGCAGTTTTCAGGGGCTGGCTGAAGCTTTCTTT. It yields the protein CASSFQGLAEAFF.

This chain uses TRBV7-3 with TRBJ1-5; 8 nucleotides line up with TRBD1. Germline lookup yields CDR1 SGHTA and CDR2 FQGTGA. V was pared by 3 bases and J by 0 bases, with 10 bases of the junction left unmatched. The CDR3 spans 18 residues. CDR3 region: CASSFFDRGLYSNQPQHF. The CDR3 nucleotides are TGTGCCAGCAGCTTTTTCGACAGGGGCCTTTATAGCAATCAGCCCCAGCATTTT.

The V gene is TRBV3-1 (or the pseudogene TRBV3-2), the J gene TRBJ2-7, with 7 bases lining up with TRBD2. Unmatched junction bases numbered 6, after V lost 4 bases and J lost 3 bases. Germline CDR1 reads LGHDT; CDR2 reads YNNKEL (reference sequence). The CDR3 covers 14 residues. Written as DNA, the CDR3 is TGTGCCAGCAGCCCAGCGGGGCTAAGCTACGAGCAGTACTTC. Its protein is CASSPAGLSYEQYF.

This clone was recorded once. CDR3 amino acids: CASSTRTVNTEAFF. DNA of the CDR3: TGTGCCAGCAGCACCCGGACAGTGAACACTGAAGCTTTCTTT. The chain couples TRBV7-2 to TRBJ1-1; possibly TRBD1 for D (6 bases). The germline gives CDR1 SGHTA, CDR2 FQGNSA. Trimming pared 5 bases from V and 0 bases from J, leaving 10 bases between. The CDR3 covers 14 residues.

The chain employs TRBV30 and TRBJ2-7; perhaps TRBD2 as D (7 bases). Trimming took off 1 base at V and 2 bases at J, with 15 bases between the two ends. The CDR3 contains 15 residues. Germline values: CDR1 GTSNPN, CDR2 SVGIG (reference sequence). CDR3 loop: CAWSGEGGTPYEQYF. CDR3 DNA sequence: TGTGCCTGGAGTGGGGAGGGGGGTACACCCTACGAGCAGTACTTC. The full variable domain, with the rest looked up from reference TRBV30 and TRBJ2-7, is SQTIHQWPATLVQPVGSPLSLECTVEGTSNPNLYWYRQAAGRGLQLLFYSVGIGQISSEVPQNLSASRPQDRQFILSSKKLLLSDSGFYLCAWSGEGGTPYEQYFGPGTRLTVT.

The V gene is TRBV7-8, the J gene TRBJ2-7, with D possibly TRBD2 on 6 matching bases. CDR1 is SGHVS, CDR2 FQNEAQ, per germline. Trimming pared 2 bases from V and 0 bases from J, leaving 20 bases between. The CDR3 has 18 amino acids. CDR3 protein: CASSLTSGGSRSSYEQYF. CDR3 coding DNA: TGTGCCAGCAGCTTAACGTCCGGAGGGAGCCGAAGCTCCTACGAGCAGTACTTC.

V is TRBV28 and J is TRBJ1-4, with 7 nucleotides matching TRBD1. The CDR3 consists of 14 residues. Germline loops: CDR1 MDHEN, CDR2 SYDVKM. J lost 8 bases, V lost 5 bases, and 8 bases had no gene match. The CDR3 DNA reads as TGTGCCAGCAGTCAGGGACAGCTTAAAGAAAAACTGTTTTTT. It encodes CASSQGQLKEKLFF.

This chain connects TRBV19 to TRBJ1-4; D is uncertain. V gave up 6 bases and J gave up 5 bases, with 7 bases separating them. The CDR3 is 12 amino acids. Germline V gene lookup returns CDR1 LNHDA and CDR2 SQIVND (reference sequence). CDR3 nucleotide sequence: TGTGCCAGTAGCTACGTAAATGAAAAACTGTTTTTT. Translation gives CASSYVNEKLFF.